One sample yielded the 22 T cell receptor beta chains listed below, sequenced in a study of glioma-infiltrating T cells after dendritic cell vaccination. The data were produced by immunoSEQ multiplex PCR, yet TCRdb's version contains in-frame clones alone and is incomplete. This sample has about 64,000 clones, with more than 75% found just once. The sample was blood, taken before dendritic cell vaccination. The receptor set was obtained from a human donor with glioblastoma.

This clone was seen a single time. This sample includes further DNA sequences coding for the same CDR3. This CDR3 reads CSVDPSSGGLQETQYF. DNA for the CDR3: TGCAGCGTTGATCCCTCTAGCGGGGGACTCCAAGAGACCCAGTACTTC. The V and J genes are TRBV29-1 and TRBJ2-5, with TRBD2 identical over 10 bases. The CDR3 runs to 16 residues. The V gene's germline CDR1 is SQVTM and CDR2 ANQGSEA. Trimming took 3 bases from V and 1 from J; bases not matched to a gene: 8.

CDR3 sequence (DNA): TGTGCCAGCAGCGTAGAAGAGGGTACGCAGTATTTT. Translation gives CASSVEEGTQYF. The chain carries TRBV9 and TRBJ2-3; the D gene is possibly TRBD2 (5 bases). The V end was cut by 0 bases, the J end by 8 bases, with 7 bases between. This CDR3 is built from 12 residues. From germline, CDR1 is SGDLS and CDR2 YYNGEE.

This chain connects TRBV6-5 to TRBJ1-1; D remains ambiguous. CDR3 length equals 13 residues. V was shortened by 7 bases and J by 2 bases, with 11 bases between the two germline ends. Per the germline V gene, CDR1 is MNHEY and CDR2 is SVGAGI. The CDR3 is CASMRLTNTEAFF. CDR3 sequence (DNA): TGTGCCAGCATGCGGTTAACTAACACTGAAGCTTTCTTT.

The chain employs TRBV28 and TRBJ1-5; D call uncertain. Trimming cost V 4 bases and J 11 bases, with 9 bases left between them. The CDR3 consists of 11 residues. Per germline, CDR1 MDHEN and CDR2 SYDVKM. CDR3 sequence reads: CASSSAGAQHF. The CDR3 nucleotides read TGTGCCAGCAGTTCCGCCGGGGCCCAGCATTTT.

This clone was seen a single time. V usage is TRBV10-3 and J usage is TRBJ2-1; TRBD2 matches 11 bases. This CDR3 spans 16 amino acids. The V segment lost 4 bases and the J segment 9 bases; nucleotides outside the gene matches: 11. CDR1 and CDR2 (germline): ENHRY, SYGVKD. The CDR3 reads CAISAFLAGGPVEQFF. In DNA form, the CDR3 reads TGTGCCATCAGTGCTTTTTTAGCGGGGGGGCCGGTTGAGCAGTTCTTC.

The V and J genes are TRBV7-8 and TRBJ2-7, with 7 bases aligning to TRBD1. CDR3 length equals 14 residues. Germline V CDR1 and CDR2: SGHVS, FQNEAQ. V trimming: 0 bases; J trimming: 4 bases; junction bases outside the gene matches: 3. The CDR3 coding sequence is TGTGCCAGCAGCTTAGCGACAGGGCGGTACGAGCAGTACTTC. Translation: CASSLATGRYEQYF. The variable domain in full, with the rest retrieved from reference TRBV7-8 and TRBJ2-7, is GAGVSQSPRYKVAKRGQDVALRCDPISGHVSLFWYQQALGQGPEFLTYFQNEAQLDKSGLPSDRFFAERPEGSVSTLKIQRTQQEDSAVYLCASSLATGRYEQYFGPGTRLTVT.

This clone occurred once. The J gene is TRBJ2-1, the V gene TRBV2; 13 nucleotides line up with TRBD2. Germline values: CDR1 SNHLY, CDR2 FYNNEI. The CDR3 covers 18 residues. With 10 bases clipped from V and 8 bases from J, the junction kept 20 bases outside the gene matches. The CDR3 DNA follows: TGTGCCACCAAACCGACTAGCGGGGGGACCCCGGGTGTCGATGAGCAGTTCTTC. Protein product: CATKPTSGGTPGVDEQFF.

This rearrangement joins TRBV7-2 to TRBJ2-7, with TRBD2 matching 8 bases. CDR3 length: 15 residues. Germline values: CDR1 SGHTA, CDR2 FQGNSA. Losses at the gene ends were 5 bases for V and 1 base for J; bases not matched to a gene: 7. CDR3 loop: CASSLGAGGSYEQYF. The CDR3 DNA follows: TGTGCCAGCAGCCTTGGGGCGGGGGGTTCCTACGAGCAGTACTTC.

The chain joins TRBV19 to TRBJ2-7; TRBD1 aligns across 10 bases. J was trimmed by 3 bases and V by 4 bases; bases with no gene match: 3. Germline V gene data show CDR1 as LNHDA and CDR2 as SQIVND (reference sequence). This CDR3 has 14 residues. The DNA of the CDR3 is TGTGCCAGTAGTAGGACAGGGGGAAACTACGAGCAGTACTTC. This codes for CASSRTGGNYEQYF.

J is TRBJ1-2 and V is TRBV14; no clear D. Trimming stripped 5 bases from V and 5 bases from J, with 21 bases between. This CDR3 is built from 16 residues. The V gene's germline CDR1 is SGHDN and CDR2 FVKESK. CDR3 DNA sequence: TGTGCCAGCAGCAGGGTGGCGGGCCATGGGCCTTATGGCTACACCTTC. This codes for CASSRVAGHGPYGYTF. The full variable domain, with the rest looked up from reference TRBV14 and TRBJ1-2, is EAGVTQFPSHSVIEKGQTVTLRCDPISGHDNLYWYRRVMGKEIKFLLHFVKESKQDESGMPNNRFLAERTGGTYSTLKVQPAELEDSGVYFCASSRVAGHGPYGYTFGSGTRLTVV.

This clone showed up many times. V and J are TRBV7-9 and TRBJ1-2, with 7 positions matching TRBD1. The germline V gene has CDR1 SEHNR and CDR2 FQNEAQ (reference sequence). The V gene end was trimmed by 2 bases and the J gene end by 6 bases; junction bases not matched to a gene: 9. CDR3 length equals 15 residues. The CDR3 nucleotides read TGTGCCAGCAGCTTATCCGACAGGGCGAAGAATGGCTACACCTTC. Its translation is CASSLSDRAKNGYTF. Using reference TRBV7-9 and TRBJ1-2 for the parts outside the CDR3, the full variable domain is DTGVSQNPRHKITKRGQNVTFRCDPISEHNRLYWYRQTLGQGPEFLTYFQNEAQLEKSRLLSDRFSAERPKGSFSTLEIQRTEQGDSAMYLCASSLSDRAKNGYTFGSGTRLTVV.

The chain uses TRBV4-2 and TRBJ1-1, with unresolved D. CDR3 length equals 15 residues. Germline CDR1 LGHNA, CDR2 YNFKEQ. V lost 0 bases and J 5 bases, leaving 13 bases between the germline ends. CDR3 protein: CASSQDEVVMTEAFF. The DNA of the CDR3 is TGTGCCAGCAGCCAAGATGAGGTGGTAATGACTGAAGCTTTCTTT.

The J gene is TRBJ1-1, the V gene TRBV7-2; D uncertain. The CDR3 sequence is 13 residues long. Germline V gene sequence: CDR1 SGHTA, CDR2 FQGNSA. V was shortened by 3 bases and J by 1 base, with 6 bases between the two germline ends. Here the CDR3 DNA reads TGTGCCAGCAGCTTCGGGAGGAACACTGAAGCTTTCTTT. Amino acid sequence: CASSFGRNTEAFF.

This rearrangement joins TRBV6-1 to TRBJ1-5; 7 nucleotides align to TRBD1. CDR3 length: 14 amino acids. The junction had 8 bases not matched to a gene; V was cut back by 8 bases and J by 4 bases. The germline gives CDR1 MNHNS, CDR2 SASEGT. CDR3 nucleotides: TGTGCCAGCTACCTTGAGGGGGCGAATCAGCCCCAGCATTTT. Its protein is CASYLEGANQPQHF.

V gene TRBV2 combines with J gene TRBJ1-6; 7 nucleotides agree with TRBD1. After removal of 8 bases from V and 7 bases from J, the junction contained 5 bases not matched to a gene. Germline values: CDR1 SNHLY, CDR2 FYNNEI. The CDR3 spans 13 residues. CDR3 in amino acids: CASLDRWNSPLHF. In DNA, the CDR3 is TGTGCCAGCCTGGACAGGTGGAATTCACCCCTCCACTTT.

This sequence joins TRBV9 and TRBJ1-6; weak D call: TRBD1 (6 bases). CDR1 is SGDLS, CDR2 YYNGEE, per germline. CDR3 length: 16 amino acids. The V end lost 4 bases, the J end lost 8 bases, and 19 bases lay between the germline ends. The CDR3 region has the DNA TGTGCCAGCAGCCTAGGGGGGGGAACCCGGGATTCACCCCTCCACTTT. Translated, it gives CASSLGGGTRDSPLHF.

The rearrangement uses TRBV18 and TRBJ2-2, with 9 nucleotides matching TRBD1. This CDR3 has 16 residues. Germline-derived CDR1 and CDR2 are KGHSH and LQKENI. Losses at the gene ends were 3 bases for V and 4 bases for J; bases not matched to a gene: 6. CDR3 loop: CASSPGTGISTGELFF. The CDR3 nucleotides are TGTGCCAGCTCACCTGGGACAGGGATTAGCACCGGGGAGCTGTTTTTT.

This clone showed up just a few times. The CDR3 spells CASSPGTGEAETQYF. For the CDR3, the DNA is TGCGCCAGCAGCCCCGGGACAGGGGAAGCGGAGACCCAGTACTTC. The chain uses TRBV5-1 and TRBJ2-5, with 10 bases that match TRBD1. This CDR3 is built from 15 residues. CDR1 is SGHRS and CDR2 is YFSETQ in the germline V gene. The V and J ends lost 4 bases and 5 bases, in that order; junction bases with no gene match: 8.

The gene calls are TRBV7-2 and TRBJ2-5, with 7 bases aligning to TRBD2. The CDR3 covers 18 residues. CDR1 SGHTA and CDR2 FQGNSA come from the germline V gene. The V and J ends lost 5 bases and 2 bases, in that order; junction bases with no gene match: 17. Here the CDR3 DNA reads TGTGCCAGCAGCCTCCAGACGGGGGGATGGGGTAGGCAAGAGACCCAGTACTTC. It is translated as CASSLQTGGWGRQETQYF.

Comment on this clone: One end of the junction is discordant with germline, which a read error may explain. Other DNA sequences within the sample encode an identical CDR3. The CDR3 sequence is CASSHLGQGLNVPEAFF. The CDR3 nucleotides are TGCGCCAGCAGCCACCTCGGGCAGGGGCTTAATGTTCCTGAAGCTTTCTTC. The rearrangement links TRBV4-1 to TRBJ1-1; perhaps TRBD1 as D (6 bases). This CDR3 has 17 amino acids. CDR1 MGHRA and CDR2 YSYEKL come from the germline V gene.

The chain joins TRBV10-2 to TRBJ2-1, with 11 positions matching TRBD1. V was pared by 6 bases and J by 0 bases, with 10 bases of the junction left unmatched. The CDR3 totals 18 residues. Germline V gene lookup returns CDR1 WSHSY and CDR2 SAAADI. The CDR3 loop reads CASSGGQGGVASYNEQFF. DNA of the CDR3: TGCGCCAGCAGCGGGGGACAGGGGGGGGTTGCCTCCTACAATGAGCAGTTCTTC.

V gene TRBV10-1 combines with J gene TRBJ2-7, with D perhaps TRBD1 (6 bases). CDR1 WNHNN and CDR2 SYGVQD come from the germline V gene (reference sequence). Deletions cut 3 bases from V and 3 bases from J, with 24 bases between. The CDR3 runs 18 residues. As DNA, the CDR3 is TGCGCCAGCAGTGATAATAACAGGGAAACTACAGGGCTCTACGAGCAGTACTTC. This gives the protein CASSDNNRETTGLYEQYF.